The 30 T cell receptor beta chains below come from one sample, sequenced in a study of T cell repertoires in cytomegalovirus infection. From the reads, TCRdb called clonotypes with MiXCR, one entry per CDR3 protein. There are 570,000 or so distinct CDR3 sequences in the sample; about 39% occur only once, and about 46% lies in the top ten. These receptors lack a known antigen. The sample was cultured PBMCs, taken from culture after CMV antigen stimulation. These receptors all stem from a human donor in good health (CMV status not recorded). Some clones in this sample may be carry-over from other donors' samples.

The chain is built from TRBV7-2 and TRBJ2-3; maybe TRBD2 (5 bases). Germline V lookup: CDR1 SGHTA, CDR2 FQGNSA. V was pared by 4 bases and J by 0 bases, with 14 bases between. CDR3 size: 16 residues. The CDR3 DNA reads TGTGCCAGCAGCTCTAATAGCGTGGGGAGCACAGATACGCAGTATTTT. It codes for CASSSNSVGSTDTQYF.

CDR3 in amino acids: CASSYTVEQPQHF. The CDR3 region has the DNA TGTGCCAGCAGCTATACGGTTGAGCAGCCCCAGCATTTT. The J gene is TRBJ1-5, the V gene TRBV7-8, with D unresolved. The CDR3 has 13 residues. V lost 4 bases to trimming and J lost 7 bases, with 11 bases between them. The germline V gene encodes CDR1 SGHVS and CDR2 FQNEAQ.

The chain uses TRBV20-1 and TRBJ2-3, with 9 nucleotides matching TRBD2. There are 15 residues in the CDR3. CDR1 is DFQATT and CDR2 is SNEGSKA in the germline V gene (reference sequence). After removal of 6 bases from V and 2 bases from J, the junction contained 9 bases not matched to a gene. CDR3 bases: TGCAGTGCAGTCCCTAGCGGGACCCTCACAGATACGCAGTATTTT. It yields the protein CSAVPSGTLTDTQYF.

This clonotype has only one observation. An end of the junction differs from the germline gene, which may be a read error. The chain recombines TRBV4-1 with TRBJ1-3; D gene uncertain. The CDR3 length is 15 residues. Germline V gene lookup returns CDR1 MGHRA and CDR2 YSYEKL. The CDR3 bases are TGCGCCAGCAGCCAAGGACTTCACTCTGGAAATACCATATATTTT. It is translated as CASSQGLHSGNTIYF.

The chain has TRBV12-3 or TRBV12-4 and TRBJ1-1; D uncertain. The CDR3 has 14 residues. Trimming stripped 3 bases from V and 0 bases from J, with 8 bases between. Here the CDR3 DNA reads TGTGCCAGCAGTTTCGGGGAACTGAACACTGAAGCTTTCTTT. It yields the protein CASSFGELNTEAFF.

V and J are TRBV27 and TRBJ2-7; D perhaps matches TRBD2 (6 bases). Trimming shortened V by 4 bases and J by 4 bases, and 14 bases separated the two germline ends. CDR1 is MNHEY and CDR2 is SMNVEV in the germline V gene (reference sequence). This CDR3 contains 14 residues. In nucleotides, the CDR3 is TGTGCCAGCAGTTCACAGACTAGTTCGTACGAGCAGTACTTC. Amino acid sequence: CASSSQTSSYEQYF.

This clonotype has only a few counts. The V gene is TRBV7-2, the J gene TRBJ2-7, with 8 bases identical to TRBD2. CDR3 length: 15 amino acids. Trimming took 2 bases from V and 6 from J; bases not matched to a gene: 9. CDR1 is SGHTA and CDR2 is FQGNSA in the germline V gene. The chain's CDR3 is CASSLSGSGWGEQYF. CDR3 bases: TGTGCCAGCAGCTTAAGCGGGAGTGGTTGGGGCGAGCAGTACTTC.

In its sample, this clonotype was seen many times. The CDR3 loop is CASSFRQPQDYNEQFF. As DNA, the CDR3 is TGTGCCAGCAGCTTCCGACAGCCCCAGGACTACAATGAGCAGTTCTTC. The V and J genes are TRBV7-2 and TRBJ2-1, with a weak D call TRBD1 (5 bases). The germline V gene has CDR1 SGHTA and CDR2 FQGNSA. V lost 3 bases and J lost 3, with 15 bases in between. The CDR3 has 16 residues.

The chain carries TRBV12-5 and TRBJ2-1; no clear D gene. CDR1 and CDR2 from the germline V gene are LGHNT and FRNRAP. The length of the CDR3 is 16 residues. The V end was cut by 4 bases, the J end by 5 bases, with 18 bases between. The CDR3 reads CASGSSSYPGHNEQFF. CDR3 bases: TGTGCTAGTGGTTCTTCGAGTTATCCAGGCCACAATGAGCAGTTCTTC.

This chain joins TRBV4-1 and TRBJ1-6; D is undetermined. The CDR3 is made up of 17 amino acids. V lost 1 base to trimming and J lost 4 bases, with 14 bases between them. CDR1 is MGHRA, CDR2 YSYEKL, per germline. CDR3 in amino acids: CASSQGVGLGYNSPLHF. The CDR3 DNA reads TGCGCCAGCAGCCAAGGTGTAGGTCTGGGTTATAATTCACCCCTCCACTTT.

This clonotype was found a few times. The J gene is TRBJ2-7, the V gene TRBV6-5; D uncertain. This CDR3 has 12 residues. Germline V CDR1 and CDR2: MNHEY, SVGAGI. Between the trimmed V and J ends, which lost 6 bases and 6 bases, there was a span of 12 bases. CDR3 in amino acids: CASSNLDSEQYF. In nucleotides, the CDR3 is TGTGCCAGCAGCAATTTAGATTCCGAGCAGTACTTC.

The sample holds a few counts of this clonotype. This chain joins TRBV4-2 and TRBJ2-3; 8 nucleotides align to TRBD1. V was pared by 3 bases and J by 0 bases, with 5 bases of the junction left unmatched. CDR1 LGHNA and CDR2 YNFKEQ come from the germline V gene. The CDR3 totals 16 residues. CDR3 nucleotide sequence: TGTGCCAGCAGCCAGGGTGACAGGGGAAGCACAGATACGCAGTATTTT. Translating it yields CASSQGDRGSTDTQYF.

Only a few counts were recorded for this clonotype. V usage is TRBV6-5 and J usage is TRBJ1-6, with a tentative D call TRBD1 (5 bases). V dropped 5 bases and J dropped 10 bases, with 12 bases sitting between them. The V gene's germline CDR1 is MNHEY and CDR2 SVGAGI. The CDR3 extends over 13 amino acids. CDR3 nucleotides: TGTGCCAGCAGTGAGTGGGGACTATCACCCCTCCACTTT. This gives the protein CASSEWGLSPLHF.

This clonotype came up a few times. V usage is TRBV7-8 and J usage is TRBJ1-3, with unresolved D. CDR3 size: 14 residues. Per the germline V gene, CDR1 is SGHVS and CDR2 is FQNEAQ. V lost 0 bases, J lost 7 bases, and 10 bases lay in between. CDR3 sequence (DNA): TGTGCCAGCAGCTTAGCGGTTAGGGATAACACCATATATTTT. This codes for CASSLAVRDNTIYF.

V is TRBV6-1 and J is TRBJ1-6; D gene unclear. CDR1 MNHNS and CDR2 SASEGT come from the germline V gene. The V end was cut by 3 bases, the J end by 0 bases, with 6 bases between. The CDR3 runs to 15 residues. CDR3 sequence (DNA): TGTGCCAGCAGTGAGTCGAGCTCCTATAATTCACCCCTCCACTTT. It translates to CASSESSSYNSPLHF.

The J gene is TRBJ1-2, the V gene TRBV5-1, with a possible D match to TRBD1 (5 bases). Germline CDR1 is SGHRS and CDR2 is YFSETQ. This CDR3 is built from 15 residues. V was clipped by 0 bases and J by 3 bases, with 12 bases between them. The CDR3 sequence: CASSLGGRADYGYTF. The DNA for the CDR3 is TGCGCCAGCAGCTTGGGCGGCAGGGCCGACTATGGCTACACCTTC.

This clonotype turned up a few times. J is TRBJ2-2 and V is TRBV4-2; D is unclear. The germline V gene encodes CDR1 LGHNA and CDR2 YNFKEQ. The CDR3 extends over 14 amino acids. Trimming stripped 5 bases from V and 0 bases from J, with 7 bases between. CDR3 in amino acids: CASSASTNTGELFF. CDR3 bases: TGTGCCAGCAGCGCGAGTACGAACACCGGGGAGCTGTTTTTT.

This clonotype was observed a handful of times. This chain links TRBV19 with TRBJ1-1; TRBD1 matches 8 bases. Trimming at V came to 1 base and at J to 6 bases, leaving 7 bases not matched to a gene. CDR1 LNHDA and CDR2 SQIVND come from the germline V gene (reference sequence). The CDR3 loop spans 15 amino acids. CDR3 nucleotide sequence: TGTGCCAGTAGTATAGGAGCAGGGGGCTTGGCTGAAGCTTTCTTT. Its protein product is CASSIGAGGLAEAFF.

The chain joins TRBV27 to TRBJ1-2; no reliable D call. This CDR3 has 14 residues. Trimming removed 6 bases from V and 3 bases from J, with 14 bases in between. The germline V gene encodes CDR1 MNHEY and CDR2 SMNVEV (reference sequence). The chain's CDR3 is CASRRPGNYYGYTF. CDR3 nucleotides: TGTGCCAGCAGGAGGCCGGGCAACTACTATGGCTACACCTTC.

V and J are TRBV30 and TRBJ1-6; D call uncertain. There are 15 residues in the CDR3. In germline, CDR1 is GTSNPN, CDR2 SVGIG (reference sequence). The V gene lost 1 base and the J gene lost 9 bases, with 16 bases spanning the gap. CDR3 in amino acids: CAWSAVTLIGSPLHF. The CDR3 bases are TGTGCCTGGAGTGCCGTTACCTTGATCGGTTCACCCCTCCACTTT.

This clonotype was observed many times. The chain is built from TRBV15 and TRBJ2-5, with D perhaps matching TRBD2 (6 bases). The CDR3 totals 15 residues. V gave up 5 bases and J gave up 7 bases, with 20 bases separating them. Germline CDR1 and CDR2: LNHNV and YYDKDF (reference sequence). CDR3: CATSGGGGKRGTQYF. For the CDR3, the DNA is TGTGCCACCAGCGGAGGTGGCGGGAAACGGGGGACCCAGTACTTC. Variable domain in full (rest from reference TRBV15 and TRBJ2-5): DAMVIQNPRYQVTQFGKPVTLSCSQTLNHNVMYWYQQKSSQAPKLLFHYYDKDFNNEADTPDNFQSRRPNTSFCFLDIRSPGLGDTAMYLCATSGGGGKRGTQYFGPGTRLLVL.

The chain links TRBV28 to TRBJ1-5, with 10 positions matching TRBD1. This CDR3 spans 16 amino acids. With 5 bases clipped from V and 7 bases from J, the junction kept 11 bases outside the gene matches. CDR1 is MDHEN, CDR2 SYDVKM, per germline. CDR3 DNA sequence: TGTGCCAGCAGTCCCCCGAGACAGGGGGCGACGCAGCCCCAGCATTTT. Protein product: CASSPPRQGATQPQHF.

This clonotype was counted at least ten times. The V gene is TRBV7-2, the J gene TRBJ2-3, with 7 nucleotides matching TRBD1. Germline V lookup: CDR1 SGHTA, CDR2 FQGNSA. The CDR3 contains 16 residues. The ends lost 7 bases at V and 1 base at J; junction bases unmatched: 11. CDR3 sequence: CASTQNRGSGTDTQYF. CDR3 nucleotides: TGTGCCAGCACCCAGAACAGGGGCTCGGGCACAGATACGCAGTATTTT. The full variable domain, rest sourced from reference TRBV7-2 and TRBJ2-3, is GAGVSQSPSNKVTEKGKDVELRCDPISGHTALYWYRQSLGQGLEFLIYFQGNSAPDKSGLPSDRFSAERTGGSVSTLTIQRTQQEDSAVYLCASTQNRGSGTDTQYFGPGTRLTVL.

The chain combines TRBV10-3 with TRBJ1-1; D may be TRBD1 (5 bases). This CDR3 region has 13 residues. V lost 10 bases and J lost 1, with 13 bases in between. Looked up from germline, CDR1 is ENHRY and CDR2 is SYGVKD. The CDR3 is CATIKTENTEAFF. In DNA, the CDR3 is TGTGCCACCATTAAGACAGAGAACACTGAAGCTTTCTTT.

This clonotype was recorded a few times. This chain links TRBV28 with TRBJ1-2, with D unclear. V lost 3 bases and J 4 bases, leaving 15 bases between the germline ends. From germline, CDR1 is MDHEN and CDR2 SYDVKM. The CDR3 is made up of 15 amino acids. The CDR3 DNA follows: TGTGCCAGCAGTTTTATCGGTCAGTCATCCTATGGCTACACCTTC. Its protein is CASSFIGQSSYGYTF.

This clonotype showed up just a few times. The CDR3 DNA reads TGTGCCAGCAGTCGGGGCGCTAGGGGCGGACCGTACGAGCAGTACTTC. This encodes CASSRGARGGPYEQYF. J is TRBJ2-7 and V is TRBV7-2, with D perhaps TRBD1 or TRBD2 (5 bases each). V lost 6 bases and J 4 bases, leaving 22 bases between the germline ends. Germline V CDR1 and CDR2: SGHTA, FQGNSA. The CDR3 is made up of 16 amino acids.

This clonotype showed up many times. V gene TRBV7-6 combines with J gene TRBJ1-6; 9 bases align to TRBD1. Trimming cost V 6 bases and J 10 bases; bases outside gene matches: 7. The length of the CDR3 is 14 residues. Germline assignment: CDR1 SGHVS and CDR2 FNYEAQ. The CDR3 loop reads CASSLRQGGSPLHF. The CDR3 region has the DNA TGTGCCAGCAGTTTAAGACAGGGGGGATCACCCCTCCACTTT.

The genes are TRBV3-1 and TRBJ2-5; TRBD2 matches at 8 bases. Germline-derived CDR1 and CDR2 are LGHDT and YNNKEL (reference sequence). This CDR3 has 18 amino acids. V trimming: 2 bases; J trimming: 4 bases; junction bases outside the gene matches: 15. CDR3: CASSQRGLEVGGRETQYF. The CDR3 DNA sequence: TGTGCCAGCAGCCAAAGGGGACTAGAAGTCGGCGGAAGAGAGACCCAGTACTTC.

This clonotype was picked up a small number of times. The CDR3 region has the DNA TGTGCCAGCAGCCCGTTCTACCCTGGGGCCAACGTCCTGACTTTC. It is translated as CASSPFYPGANVLTF. The rearrangement joins TRBV7-2 to TRBJ2-6; unclear D gene. CDR1 and CDR2 (germline): SGHTA, FQGNSA. Between the trimmed V and J ends, which lost 5 bases and 2 bases, there was a span of 10 bases. The CDR3 sequence is 15 residues long.

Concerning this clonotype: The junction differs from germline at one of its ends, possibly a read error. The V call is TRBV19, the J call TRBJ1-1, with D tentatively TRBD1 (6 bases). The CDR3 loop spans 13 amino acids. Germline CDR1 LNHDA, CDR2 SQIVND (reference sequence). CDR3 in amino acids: CSSSISFTGTTFF. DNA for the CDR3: TGTTCCAGTAGTATCTCGTTTACCGGGACAACTTTCTTT.